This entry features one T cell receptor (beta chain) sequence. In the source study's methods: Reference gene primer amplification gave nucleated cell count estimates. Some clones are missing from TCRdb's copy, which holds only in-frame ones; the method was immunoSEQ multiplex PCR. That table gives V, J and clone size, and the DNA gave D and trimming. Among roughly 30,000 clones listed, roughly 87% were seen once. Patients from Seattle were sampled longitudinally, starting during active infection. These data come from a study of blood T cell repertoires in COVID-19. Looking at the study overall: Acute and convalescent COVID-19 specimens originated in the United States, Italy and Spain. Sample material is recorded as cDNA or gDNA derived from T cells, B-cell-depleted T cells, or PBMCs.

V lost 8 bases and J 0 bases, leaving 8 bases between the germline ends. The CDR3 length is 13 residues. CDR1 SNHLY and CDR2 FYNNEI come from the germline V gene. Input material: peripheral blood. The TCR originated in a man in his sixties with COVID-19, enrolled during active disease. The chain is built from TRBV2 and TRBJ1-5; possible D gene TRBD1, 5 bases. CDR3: CASDSYSNQPQHF. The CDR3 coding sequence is TGTGCCAGCGACAGTTATAGCAATCAGCCCCAGCATTTT. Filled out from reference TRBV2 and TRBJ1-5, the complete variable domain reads EPEVTQTPSHQVTQMGQEVILRCVPISNHLYFYWYRQILGQKVEFLVSFYNNEISEKSEIFDDQFSVERPDGSNFTLKIRSTKLEDSAMYFCASDSYSNQPQHFGDGTRLSIL.